The clone carrying this T cell receptor beta chain was observed at least ten times. Time point reported: newly diagnosed GD, antithyroid drugs for less than 3 months. From PBMCs, RNA was extracted and then used to make the TCR library. The data are from a study of regulatory T cells in long-lasting Graves disease. The CDR3 extends over 15 amino acids. Trimming left V 5 bases short and J 4 bases short, with 17 bases between. Germline V lookup: CDR1 SEHNR, CDR2 FQNEAQ (reference sequence). For TCR beta, libraries came from iRepertoire HTBI primers and Arm-PCR of CDR3 regions. Via MiXCR, TCRdb re-called the multiplex PCR reads, giving one row per CDR3 protein. The sample yields 350,000 to 500,000 distinct CDR3 sequences, roughly 15% seen once. Another study also made use of these data, one on T cells in Graves' hyperthyroidism and ophthalmopathy.

This chain joins TRBV7-9 and TRBJ1-1; D remains ambiguous. The material sequenced was peripheral blood mononuclear cells (PBMCs), taken at new diagnosis, from a patient treated with antithyroid drugs. This sequence was found in a woman under 40 with Graves disease. The CDR3 protein is CASSPPRASGTEAFF. Written as DNA, the CDR3 is TGTGCCAGCAGCCCGCCAAGGGCCAGTGGCACTGAAGCTTTCTTT.